Listed below are T cell receptor beta chains from one sample, sequenced in a study of OX40 agonist ivuxolimab in advanced cancers. Profiling relied on immunoSEQ multiplex PCR, and the TCRdb table lists in-frame clones only, not all of them. The sample contains about 76,000 clones, around 90% of which appear only once. This specimen was CD4+ or CD8+ T cells sorted from blood, taken in a trial of the OX40 agonist ivuxolimab. These receptors originate from an adult with an advanced solid tumor such as melanoma, head and neck, liver or kidney cancer. Both conserved end residues are trimmed from each CDR3. The order of the fields is CDR3 protein, J gene, V gene.

CDR3 protein: ASSIQGGSFTDTQY
J gene: TRBJ2-3
V gene: TRBV19

CDR3 protein: SVDRADSGNTIY
J gene: TRBJ1-3
V gene: TRBV29-1

CDR3 protein: ASSQEKAGGPSGANVLT
J gene: TRBJ2-6
V gene: TRBV4-1

CDR3 protein: ASSFVEVRVRANEQF
J gene: TRBJ2-1
V gene: TRBV5-4

CDR3 protein: ASSDGADTSYEQY
J gene: TRBJ2-7
V gene: TRBV25-1

CDR3 protein: ASSTSRGGANVLT
J gene: TRBJ2-6
V gene: TRBV18

CDR3 protein: AWRAQGGINQPQH
J gene: TRBJ1-5
V gene: TRBV30

CDR3 protein: ASSPTGGGNMNTEAF
J gene: TRBJ1-1
V gene: TRBV7-3

CDR3 protein: ASSLSRDRVRTGELF
J gene: TRBJ2-2
V gene: TRBV7-2

CDR3 protein: ASSRRQGRGTEAF
J gene: TRBJ1-1
V gene: TRBV9

CDR3 protein: ASSLVGLLTDTQY
J gene: TRBJ2-3
V gene: TRBV5-5

CDR3 protein: ASSERETQY
J gene: TRBJ2-5
V gene: TRBV10-2

CDR3 protein: ASSPTGRVVGTEAF
J gene: TRBJ1-1
V gene: TRBV7-9

CDR3 protein: ASSMGRVGTDTQY
J gene: TRBJ2-3
V gene: TRBV19

CDR3 protein: ASSPQGLASSYEQY
J gene: TRBJ2-7
V gene: TRBV18

CDR3 protein: ASSQDPVLRRDTQY
J gene: TRBJ2-3
V gene: TRBV4-1

CDR3 protein: ASSPATTGAEAF
J gene: TRBJ1-1
V gene: TRBV5-4

CDR3 protein: ASSLTAPNTGELF
J gene: TRBJ2-2
V gene: TRBV28

CDR3 protein: ASSLAGGVYEQY
J gene: TRBJ2-7
V gene: TRBV5-1

CDR3 protein: ASSLTGSGGFYGYT
J gene: TRBJ1-2
V gene: TRBV28

CDR3 protein: ASSLLVAQGRNEQF
J gene: TRBJ2-1
V gene: TRBV7-9

CDR3 protein: ASSVVGQGTTDTQY
J gene: TRBJ2-3
V gene: TRBV9

CDR3 protein: ASSQEETGGGYGYT
J gene: TRBJ1-2
V gene: TRBV4-3

CDR3 protein: ASSPPRGTNTEAF
J gene: TRBJ1-1
V gene: TRBV18

CDR3 protein: ASSQESGWGTDTQY
J gene: TRBJ2-3
V gene: TRBV4-3

CDR3 protein: ASSLDNEQF
J gene: TRBJ2-1
V gene: TRBV7-2

CDR3 protein: ATSRGQGVRDTEAF
J gene: TRBJ1-1
V gene: TRBV15

CDR3 protein: ARSLENSPLH
J gene: TRBJ1-6
V gene: TRBV5-3

CDR3 protein: ASSESGAYNEQF
J gene: TRBJ2-1
V gene: TRBV2

CDR3 protein: AWTGVANEKLF
J gene: TRBJ1-4
V gene: TRBV30

CDR3 protein: SVDADTNTEAF
J gene: TRBJ1-1
V gene: TRBV29-1

CDR3 protein: ASRGQVGQETQY
J gene: TRBJ2-5
V gene: TRBV19

CDR3 protein: ASTPDRTFSGNTIY
J gene: TRBJ1-3
V gene: TRBV19

CDR3 protein: ASSQAEREGWNTIY
J gene: TRBJ1-3
V gene: TRBV4-3

CDR3 protein: ASSLQLSNQPQH
J gene: TRBJ1-5
V gene: TRBV7-2

CDR3 protein: ASSGRGSGNTIY
J gene: TRBJ1-3
V gene: TRBV5-6

CDR3 protein: ASSMGQSTDTQY
J gene: TRBJ2-3
V gene: TRBV7-3

CDR3 protein: ASSYGQGATNEKLF
J gene: TRBJ1-4
V gene: TRBV11-2

CDR3 protein: ASSLSSGVQETQY
J gene: TRBJ2-5
V gene: TRBV5-4

CDR3 protein: ASRSGAQREQF
J gene: TRBJ2-1
V gene: TRBV5-1

CDR3 protein: ASSEGGTDTQY
J gene: TRBJ2-3
V gene: TRBV10-1

CDR3 protein: ASSSGGGGGLGETQY
J gene: TRBJ2-5
V gene: TRBV7-2

CDR3 protein: ASSLEQGNPYNEQF
J gene: TRBJ2-1
V gene: TRBV5-6

CDR3 protein: ASSGRSNQPQH
J gene: TRBJ1-5
V gene: TRBV2

CDR3 protein: ASSRTGANEQF
J gene: TRBJ2-1
V gene: TRBV9

CDR3 protein: ASSVTDPSAGRAF
J gene: TRBJ1-1
V gene: TRBV5-5

CDR3 protein: AWSLLVRETQY
J gene: TRBJ2-5
V gene: TRBV30

CDR3 protein: ASSSGQGARYGYT
J gene: TRBJ1-2
V gene: TRBV7-2

CDR3 protein: ASSYGRGTEAF
J gene: TRBJ1-1
V gene: TRBV6-5

CDR3 protein: ASSFRGSGAEAF
J gene: TRBJ1-1
V gene: TRBV19

CDR3 protein: ASSQTPDSPLH
J gene: TRBJ1-6
V gene: TRBV7-3

CDR3 protein: ASSLYSGGATDTQY
J gene: TRBJ2-3
V gene: TRBV7-2

CDR3 protein: ASTVRDSSYEQY
J gene: TRBJ2-7
V gene: TRBV6-9